This T cell receptor (beta chain) was recorded in a study of T cells in Graves' hyperthyroidism and ophthalmopathy. Thyroid ultrasound, orbital computed tomography, clinical symptoms, and serum thyroxine and TRAb underpinned diagnoses. Source material for PBMCs was more than 7.5 ml fresh peripheral blood. Using RNA transcripts as the source, TCR beta CDR3 regions were amplified. First-round RT-PCR targeting the TCR CDR3 was performed with the HTBI primer set. TCRdb used MiXCR to reprocess the multiplex PCR reads, holding one entry per CDR3 protein. Among hundreds of thousands of distinct CDR3 sequences listed, around 38% were seen once. This clonotype showed up just once. This CDR3 region has 16 residues. Germline V CDR1 and CDR2: ENHRY, SYGVKD. With 10 bases removed from V and 8 bases from J, the gap between germline ends came to 26 bases.

The chain combines TRBV10-3 with TRBJ1-4; D possibly corresponds to TRBD1 (5 bases). The sequenced sample consisted of blood. This sequence originates from a man aged 18 to 29 with Graves' hyperthyroidism. The CDR3 nucleotides read TGTGCCAGCAGGGCCGGGACCCGCGACCCCTACGAAAAACTGTTTTTT. Encoded protein: CASRAGTRDPYEKLFF.